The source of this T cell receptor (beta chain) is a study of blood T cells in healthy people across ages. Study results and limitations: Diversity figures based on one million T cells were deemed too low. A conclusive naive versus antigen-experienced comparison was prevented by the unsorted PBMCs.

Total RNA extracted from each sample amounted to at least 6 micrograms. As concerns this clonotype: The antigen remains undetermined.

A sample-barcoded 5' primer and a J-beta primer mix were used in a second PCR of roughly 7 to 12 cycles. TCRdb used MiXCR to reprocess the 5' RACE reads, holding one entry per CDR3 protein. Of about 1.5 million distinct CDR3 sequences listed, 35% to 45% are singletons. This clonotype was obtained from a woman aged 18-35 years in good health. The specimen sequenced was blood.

CDR3 protein: CASSEAGRLAASTDTQYF. The CDR3 DNA follows: TGTGCCAGCAGTGAAGCCGGACGACTAGCGGCTAGCACAGATACGCAGTATTTT. The chain has TRBV2 and TRBJ2-3; 9 bases agree with TRBD2. The CDR3 contains 18 residues. From germline, CDR1 is SNHLY and CDR2 FYNNEI. Unmatched junction bases numbered 7, after V lost 0 bases and J lost 0 bases. Combining the CDR3 with reference TRBV2 and TRBJ2-3 gives the whole variable domain EPEVTQTPSHQVTQMGQEVILRCVPISNHLYFYWYRQILGQKVEFLVSFYNNEISEKSEIFDDQFSVERPDGSNFTLKIRSTKLEDSAMYFCASSEAGRLAASTDTQYFGPGTRLTVL.